Sequencing of this TCR beta chain was carried out in a study of T-cell reconstitution after alpha-beta-depleted transplantation in children (dated by TCRdb to 2015 to 2016). A note on the overall study: Using TCR repertoire profiling, the study quantitatively followed how T-cell immune reconstitution unfolded in children after TCRalphabeta/CD19-depleted allogeneic hematopoietic cell transplantation.

The paper as a whole reports these results and caveats: The high TCRbeta diversity at day 60 in some patients was ascribed to recipient T cells and intrathymic progenitors that had survived conditioning. The apparently early alphabetaT-cell count recovery about two months after transplant was reportedly dependent on only several hundred rapidly expanded clones derived from non-depleted graft cells. Over subsequent months, a decline in hyperexpanded clone frequencies was noted, and after one year, T-cell counts and TCRbeta diversity were mostly ascribed to newly produced T cells.

V is shortened by 0 bases, J by 0 bases, and the region joining them spans 9 bases. Including cysteine and phenylalanine, the CDR3 has 15 amino acids. Just the 45-base CDR3 DNA is kept, in frame starting at base 1. In the germline V gene (reference sequence), CDR1 corresponds to SGHKS and CDR2 to YYEKEE. The method behind the library was PCR. Sequencing was carried out with an Illumina HiSeq 2500. Molecular barcoding was employed in the preparation of TCR libraries, with unique molecular identifiers being used to normalize TCRbeta repertoire quantification. TCRdb reprocessed the public reads (quality trimming at Q25 with fastp, clone calling with MiXCR) and kept in-frame beta chains. When rows share a CDR3 protein, they turn into one entry using the most common DNA and genes. The sample contains just under 350,000 distinct CDR3 sequences, 15% to 20% of them found a single time. The ten largest account for around 41% of the sample.

This clonotype appeared a single time. Its antigen is unknown. No base-level quality is on record; no much larger clone is a single base apart. Resting on one read, the evidence is weak. The meaning of the sample's treatment or condition label: allogeneic hematopoietic cell transplantation with graft depleted of TCRalphabeta T cells and CD19 B cells. TCRalphabeta/CD19-depleted allogeneic hematopoietic cell grafts were given to the transplant recipients, all of whom were children. The TCR comes from a male patient aged 2-15 years who had a stem cell transplant for acute lymphoblastic leukemia, so the T cells may come from the graft donor. The chain joins TRBV5-5 to TRBJ1-2, with TRBD1 as a weak D call on 5 bases. Sequencing was performed on PBMCs, mostly from graft donor cells, taken 360 days after TCRalphabeta/CD19-depleted stem cell transplant. This receptor carries the CDR3 CASSLVGAANYGYTF. The DNA is as follows: TGTGCCAGCAGCTTGGTCGGGGCAGCTAACTATGGCTACACCTTC.